What follows are 21 T cell receptor beta chains derived from one specimen sequenced in a study of spatial heterogeneity in lung cancer. Study-wide results and caveats: Mutation counts in tumors were tracked by counts of expanded intratumoral alpha and beta TCRs.

Documented time point: sample taken at primary tumor resection. The antigens for these receptors are not known. TCRdb fed the 5' RACE reads into MiXCR, producing one record per CDR3 protein. This table has fewer than 11,000 distinct CDR3 sequences, 12% appearing once. The sequencing used lung tumor tissue, collected at surgery. The receptors were sampled from a male donor with early-stage non-small cell lung cancer.

This clonotype is medium-sized within its sample. Since it is a stray read in a library aimed at alpha chains, this beta chain has a size that is not meaningful. V is TRBV5-4 and J is TRBJ1-3, with D unresolved. The CDR3 covers 16 residues. The V end lost 3 bases, the J end lost 7 bases, and 20 bases lay between the germline ends. CDR1 is SGHNT, CDR2 YYREEE, per germline (reference sequence). The CDR3, as DNA: TGTGCCAGCAGCTCCGGAGGTTACTTTGTGGGGAACACCATATATTTT. It codes for CASSSGGYFVGNTIYF.

This clonotype was detected ten times or more. This beta chain came through as a stray read in a library set up for alpha chains, and its size says little. The chain recombines TRBV7-8 with TRBJ2-3; tentative D call: TRBD2 (7 bases). CDR1 is SGHVS, CDR2 FQNEAQ, per germline. This CDR3 is 15 amino acids long. V lost 5 bases and J lost 6, with 18 bases in between. CDR3 region: CASSPGGGRGDTQYF. The CDR3 DNA reads as TGTGCCAGCAGCCCCGGGGGCGGGAGAGGGGATACGCAGTATTTT. Based on the CDR3 plus reference TRBV7-8 and TRBJ2-3, the full variable domain is GAGVSQSPRYKVAKRGQDVALRCDPISGHVSLFWYQQALGQGPEFLTYFQNEAQLDKSGLPSDRFFAERPEGSVSTLKIQRTQQEDSAVYLCASSPGGGRGDTQYFGPGTRLTVL.

By frequency in the sample, this clonotype is medium-sized. The library was prepared for alpha chains; this beta chain is a stray read, so its frequency means little. This chain connects TRBV7-9 to TRBJ1-6, with D unresolved. CDR3 length: 14 amino acids. Germline CDR1 SEHNR, CDR2 FQNEAQ (reference sequence). V was clipped by 1 base and J by 10 bases, with 11 bases between them. CDR3 bases: TGTGCCAGCAGCTTAGAAACCCCCGGGTCACCCCTCCACTTT. Translating gives CASSLETPGSPLHF.

This clonotype was counted ten times or more. This beta chain lies outside the target of a library built for alpha chains; its clone size means little. CDR3 in amino acids: CASSLGGLMNEQFF. CDR3 nucleotides: TGCGCCAGCAGCTTGGGGGGACTAATGAATGAGCAGTTCTTC. This chain uses TRBV5-1 with TRBJ2-1, with 7 nucleotides matching TRBD2. The length of the CDR3 is 14 residues. Germline CDR1 reads SGHRS; CDR2 reads YFSETQ. The V and J ends lost 0 bases and 7 bases, in that order; junction bases with no gene match: 4.

This clonotype was recorded many times. The size of this beta chain means little, since it is a stray read in a library made for alpha chains. The chain couples TRBV28 to TRBJ2-1, with 7 bases that match TRBD2. The CDR3 spans 16 residues. J was trimmed by 6 bases and V by 5 bases; bases with no gene match: 13. Per the germline V gene, CDR1 is MDHEN and CDR2 is SYDVKM. CDR3 region: CASSPQPGGGPNEQFF. CDR3 DNA sequence: TGTGCCAGCAGTCCTCAGCCGGGAGGTGGGCCCAATGAGCAGTTCTTC.

This clonotype is labeled medium-sized. With the library built for alpha chains, this beta chain is off target and its frequency is not meaningful. The chain joins TRBV5-1 to TRBJ1-1; no clear D. The V gene's germline CDR1 is SGHRS and CDR2 YFSETQ. Deletions cut 1 base from V and 5 bases from J, with 9 bases between. CDR3 length: 13 amino acids. The DNA for the CDR3 is TGCGCCAGCAGCTTGTCGTATGGGACTGAAGCTTTCTTT. Amino acids: CASSLSYGTEAFF.

The sample holds many counts of this clonotype. A library made for alpha chains picked up this beta chain off target, so its size means little. The chain carries TRBV28 and TRBJ2-7; no firm D call. There are 12 residues in the CDR3. The germline V and J ends were trimmed by 1 base and 3 bases, with 4 bases remaining between them. The germline CDR1 and CDR2 sequences are MDHEN and SYDVKM. The CDR3 region is CASSLSYYEQYF. DNA for the CDR3: TGTGCCAGCAGTTTATCTTACTACGAGCAGTACTTC.

In the case of this clonotype: A library made for alpha chains picked up this beta chain off target, so its size means little. The chain recombines TRBV28 with TRBJ2-7, with 14 nucleotides matching TRBD2. Germline CDR1 is MDHEN and CDR2 is SYDVKM. The CDR3 consists of 15 residues. The J segment lost 4 bases and the V segment lost 4 bases, leaving 3 bases of the junction unmatched. The CDR3 DNA reads as TGTGCCAGCAGTTCGGGGACTAGCGGGAGTTACGAGCAGTACGTC. Its translation: CASSSGTSGSYEQYV.

This clonotype was found many times. The size of this beta chain means little, since it is a stray read in a library made for alpha chains. The rearrangement joins TRBV11-2 to TRBJ2-3, with 12 nucleotides matching TRBD2. This CDR3 is built from 19 residues. V was pared by 3 bases and J by 2 bases, with 12 bases of the junction left unmatched. Per germline, CDR1 SGHAT and CDR2 FQNNGV. The CDR3 region is CASSLGGGRLAGDTDTQYF. In DNA, the CDR3 is TGTGCCAGCAGCTTGGGGGGTGGGAGACTAGCGGGAGACACAGATACGCAGTATTTT.

This clonotype turned up a few times. In a library made to pick up alpha chains, this beta chain is a stray read with a size that means little. V gene TRBV18 combines with J gene TRBJ1-3, with 8 nucleotides matching TRBD1. The CDR3 contains 17 residues. V gave up 3 bases and J gave up 0 bases; unmatched junction bases: 7. Looked up from germline, CDR1 is KGHSH and CDR2 is LQKENI. The CDR3 here is CASSPTGAGSSGNTIYF. As DNA, the CDR3 is TGTGCCAGCTCACCGACAGGGGCCGGTTCCTCTGGAAACACCATATATTTT. Based on the CDR3 plus reference TRBV18 and TRBJ1-3, the full variable domain is NAGVMQNPRHLVRRRGQEARLRCSPMKGHSHVYWYRQLPEEGLKFMVYLQKENIIDESGMPKERFSAEFPKEGPSILRIQQVVRGDSAAYFCASSPTGAGSSGNTIYFGEGSWLTVV.

This clonotype was detected ten times or more. This beta chain is an off-target read within a library intended for alpha chains, so its frequency means little. The chain carries TRBV6-6 and TRBJ2-1; 8 bases are shared with TRBD2. The CDR3 has 15 residues. The germline CDR1 and CDR2 sequences are MNHNY and SVGAGI (reference sequence). V gave up 5 bases and J gave up 7 bases; unmatched junction bases: 10. Written as DNA, the CDR3 is TGTGCCAGCAGTCTGGGCAGCGGGAGTGGGAATGAGCAGTTCTTC. Its translation: CASSLGSGSGNEQFF.

This clonotype appeared many times. Being off target in a library aimed at alpha chains, this beta chain has a size of little meaning. The gene calls are TRBV12-3 or TRBV12-4 and TRBJ1-2; 9 positions agree with TRBD1. V trimming: 5 bases; J trimming: 7 bases; junction bases outside the gene matches: 8. The CDR3 consists of 14 residues. Written as DNA, the CDR3 is TGTGCCAGCAGTCCTCGGACAGGGGTTGCTGGCTACACCTTC. It codes for CASSPRTGVAGYTF.

Relative to its sample, this clonotype is medium-sized. Because the library targeted alpha chains, this beta chain is an off-target read whose size means little. The rearrangement links TRBV11-3 to TRBJ2-5, with D perhaps matching TRBD1 (6 bases). The CDR3 consists of 14 residues. CDR1 is SGHNT and CDR2 is YENEEA in the germline V gene. The germline V and J ends were trimmed by 6 bases and 4 bases, with 15 bases remaining between them. The CDR3 coding sequence is TGTGCCAGCAGATTCACAGGGATGGGAGAGACCCAGTACTTC. It yields the protein CASRFTGMGETQYF.

This clonotype has ten or more counts. In a library made to pick up alpha chains, this beta chain is a stray read with a size that means little. V gene TRBV20-1 combines with J gene TRBJ2-1; 7 positions agree with TRBD2. This CDR3 region has 15 residues. After removal of 0 bases from V and 6 bases from J, the junction contained 8 bases not matched to a gene. Germline V CDR1 and CDR2: DFQATT, SNEGSKA (reference sequence). This CDR3 reads CSARELLAMGNEQFF. The CDR3 coding sequence is TGCAGTGCTAGAGAGTTACTAGCGATGGGCAATGAGCAGTTCTTC.

This clonotype rates as large. Because the library targeted alpha chains, this beta chain is an off-target read whose size means little. This chain joins TRBV7-2 and TRBJ2-1, with 14 bases lining up with TRBD2. Germline CDR1 reads SGHTA; CDR2 reads FQGNSA. This CDR3 contains 18 residues. V lost 6 bases and J lost 1; bases outside the gene matches: 8. Written as DNA, the CDR3 is TGTGCCAGCAGACCGGGACTAGCGGGAGAGTGGTCCTACAATGAGCAGTTCTTC. Translated: CASRPGLAGEWSYNEQFF.

This clonotype was detected ten times or more. This beta chain is off target for a library built for alpha chains, so its abundance means little. The CDR3 spells CASSYSSPTSGIYNEQFF. Here the CDR3 DNA reads TGTGCCAGCAGTTACTCGTCACCGACTAGCGGGATTTACAATGAGCAGTTCTTC. The gene calls are TRBV6-6 and TRBJ2-1; 11 bases match TRBD2. The trim removed 0 bases at V and 4 bases at J, leaving 8 bases unmatched. The CDR3 has 18 amino acids. Germline V gene data show CDR1 as MNHNY and CDR2 as SVGAGI (reference sequence).

This clonotype was counted ten times or more. This beta chain is a stray sequence in a library constructed for alpha chains; its clone size is not meaningful. The chain couples TRBV29-1 to TRBJ2-3; a possible D gene is TRBD2 (6 bases). The germline V and J ends were trimmed by 4 bases and 1 base, with 12 bases remaining between them. CDR1 is SQVTM, CDR2 ANQGSEA, per germline. This CDR3 region has 14 residues. CDR3 region: CSVVGRTGTDTQYF. CDR3 sequence (DNA): TGCAGCGTTGTAGGGAGGACCGGCACAGATACGCAGTATTTT.

Judged by abundance, this clonotype is medium-sized (0.01 to 0.1%). The size of this beta chain means little, since it is a stray read in a library made for alpha chains. This sequence joins TRBV9 and TRBJ2-1, with 16 bases matching TRBD2. Germline CDR1 is SGDLS and CDR2 is YYNGEE. Losses at the gene ends were 4 bases for V and 3 bases for J; bases not matched to a gene: 4. The CDR3 runs 17 residues. The chain's CDR3 is CASSPGLAGGYYNEQFF. The CDR3, as DNA: TGTGCCAGCAGCCCGGGACTAGCGGGAGGGTACTACAATGAGCAGTTCTTC.

This clonotype has a count of ten or more. This beta chain slipped into a library made for alpha chains as a stray read, so its size is not meaningful. The chain is built from TRBV6-6 and TRBJ2-3, with D uncertain. Germline-derived CDR1 and CDR2 are MNHNY and SVGAGI (reference sequence). Trimming took off 6 bases at V and 0 bases at J, with 4 bases between the two ends. The CDR3 is made up of 12 amino acids. The CDR3 sequence: CASSPSTDTQYF. The DNA of the CDR3 is TGTGCCAGCAGCCCTAGCACAGATACGCAGTATTTT.

This clonotype is deemed medium-sized. This beta chain is an off-target read within a library intended for alpha chains, so its frequency means little. The V gene is TRBV7-8, the J gene TRBJ2-7; the D is unclear. V dropped 2 bases and J dropped 3 bases, with 8 bases sitting between them. Germline assignment: CDR1 SGHVS and CDR2 FQNEAQ. The CDR3 is made up of 13 amino acids. The CDR3 bases are TGTGCCAGCAGCTTACGGTTCATCTACGAGCAGTACTTC. Protein sequence: CASSLRFIYEQYF.

This clonotype was observed many times. This beta chain slipped into a library made for alpha chains as a stray read, so its size is not meaningful. The chain carries TRBV6-6 and TRBJ2-6, with D possibly TRBD1 on 6 matching bases. This CDR3 is built from 18 residues. V gave up 5 bases and J gave up 0 bases, with 17 bases separating them. Germline loops: CDR1 MNHNY, CDR2 SVGAGI (reference sequence). The DNA for the CDR3 is TGTGCCAGCAGTCTACGAGGACAGAGCAGCTCTGGGGCCAACGTCCTGACTTTC. It is translated as CASSLRGQSSSGANVLTF.